Below are 8 T cell receptor beta chains sequenced from a single sample in a study of cytomegalovirus exposure and HLA in healthy donors (TCRdb year 2017). Library preparation used the immunoSEQ multiplex PCR assay. For the multiplex PCR, a mixture combining 60 forward primers for TCR Vbeta segments and 13 reverse primers for TCR Jbeta segments was used. In TCRdb, the immuneACCESS table is reduced to in-frame sequences with V and J assigned. These tables do not hold every clone; where another copy was compared, an unresolved V gene accounts for under half, and the others remain unexplained. Here the sample has roughly 150,000 clones; around 75% occur a single time. 4.7% of the sample goes to the ten largest clones. Sequencing used PBMCs. The receptors originated from a man in his late teens or twenties in good health and CMV-seropositive.

This rearrangement joins TRBV9 to TRBJ1-1; tentatively, D is TRBD1 (5 bases). V was clipped by 3 bases and J by 1 base, with 13 bases between them. The CDR3 contains 15 residues. Germline CDR1 is SGDLS and CDR2 is YYNGEE. The CDR3 nucleotides read TGTGCCAGCAGCGGCCGGAGGGGACCGAACACTGAAGCTTTCTTT. It encodes CASSGRRGPNTEAFF.

The chain recombines TRBV6-1 with TRBJ1-1; D is possibly TRBD1 (5 bases). V was pared by 6 bases and J by 3 bases, with 8 bases between. CDR1 MNHNS and CDR2 SASEGT come from the germline V gene. This CDR3 region has 12 residues. The CDR3 region is CASRWGDTEAFF. DNA of the CDR3: TGTGCCAGCAGGTGGGGGGACACTGAAGCTTTCTTT.

The chain joins TRBV5-6 to TRBJ2-7; D is perhaps TRBD2 (6 bases). Trimming shortened V by 3 bases and J by 4 bases, and 20 bases separated the two germline ends. The CDR3 spans 16 residues. The V gene's germline CDR1 is SGHDT and CDR2 YYEEEE. For the CDR3, the DNA is TGTGCCAGCAGCTCGAACAGGTGGGGGACTCCTTACGAGCAGTACGTC. As protein: CASSSNRWGTPYEQYV.

The chain combines TRBV9 with TRBJ1-2; D possibly corresponds to TRBD1 (5 bases). V was cut by 0 bases and J by 7 bases, with 16 bases left in between. The germline gives CDR1 SGDLS, CDR2 YYNGEE. The CDR3 totals 15 residues. The CDR3 nucleotides are TGTGCCAGCAGCGTAGGCAGGGCCCGTAGTAGTGGCTACACCTTC. Protein: CASSVGRARSSGYTF.

The chain joins TRBV15 to TRBJ2-1, with 8 bases fitting TRBD2. In germline, CDR1 is LNHNV, CDR2 YYDKDF (reference sequence). This CDR3 has 16 residues. V shed 3 bases and J 6 bases; nucleotides not matched to a gene: 10. This CDR3 reads CATSSLSGTVPNEQFF. CDR3 DNA sequence: TGTGCCACCAGCAGCCTTAGCGGGACCGTTCCCAATGAGCAGTTCTTC.

The genes are TRBV4-2 and TRBJ2-6; TRBD1 is a possible D gene (5 bases). Trimming left V 3 bases short and J 0 bases short, with 27 bases between. This CDR3 spans 22 amino acids. Germline CDR1 LGHNA, CDR2 YNFKEQ. The DNA for the CDR3 is TGTGCCAGCAGCCATTTGGTTTCTTTAGGGGATCTTACTTCCTCTGGGGCCAACGTCCTGACTTTC. It specifies CASSHLVSLGDLTSSGANVLTF.

The chain couples TRBV7-9 to TRBJ2-3; weak D call: TRBD1 (6 bases). The CDR3 has 14 amino acids. Germline-derived CDR1 and CDR2 are SEHNR and FQNEAQ (reference sequence). V shed 5 bases and J shed 2 bases, with 11 bases lying between them. This CDR3 is CASSRGQSTDTQYF. The CDR3 nucleotides read TGTGCCAGCAGCCGTGGACAGTCCACAGATACGCAGTATTTT.

In its sample, this clone was seen once. Its ends do not fully match the called genes, so a read error is possible. J is TRBJ2-1 and V is TRBV14, with 9 bases matching TRBD2. CDR1 and CDR2 from the germline V gene are SGHDN and FVKESK. CDR3 length: 15 residues. The CDR3 DNA is TGTGCCAGCAGCCCCCTAGGCGGGGGGGTCAATGGGCAGTTCTTC. It encodes CASSPLGGGVNGQFF.